This T cell receptor beta chain was recorded in a study of T cell repertoires in cytomegalovirus infection. Overall study context: CMV infection and matching HLA type were both indicated by public TCR beta signatures.

CDR3 length: 14 amino acids. From germline, CDR1 is LNHDA and CDR2 SQIVND (reference sequence). J gave up 0 bases and V 6 bases, and 4 bases lay outside the gene matches. Whole-study findings and limits: In two of eight donors, the top clonotype was HLA-C-restricted CMV-specific. Cumulative frequency (of public TCR beta family members) identified carriers of CMV plus the relevant HLA.

The sample holds many counts of this clonotype. The antigen is undetermined. TCRdb processed the reads anew with MiXCR; each CDR3 protein has one entry. Of 350,000 to 450,000 distinct CDR3 sequences in the sample, 15% to 20% were seen once. This sequence was found in a human donor in good health (CMV status not recorded). Some clones in this sample may be carry-over from other donors' samples. The chain is built from TRBV19 and TRBJ1-2, with 7 bases that match TRBD1. Sequenced sample: PBMCs. CDR3 sequence reads: CASSRQGPNYGYTF. DNA of the CDR3: TGTGCCAGTAGCCGACAGGGACCTAACTATGGCTACACCTTC.